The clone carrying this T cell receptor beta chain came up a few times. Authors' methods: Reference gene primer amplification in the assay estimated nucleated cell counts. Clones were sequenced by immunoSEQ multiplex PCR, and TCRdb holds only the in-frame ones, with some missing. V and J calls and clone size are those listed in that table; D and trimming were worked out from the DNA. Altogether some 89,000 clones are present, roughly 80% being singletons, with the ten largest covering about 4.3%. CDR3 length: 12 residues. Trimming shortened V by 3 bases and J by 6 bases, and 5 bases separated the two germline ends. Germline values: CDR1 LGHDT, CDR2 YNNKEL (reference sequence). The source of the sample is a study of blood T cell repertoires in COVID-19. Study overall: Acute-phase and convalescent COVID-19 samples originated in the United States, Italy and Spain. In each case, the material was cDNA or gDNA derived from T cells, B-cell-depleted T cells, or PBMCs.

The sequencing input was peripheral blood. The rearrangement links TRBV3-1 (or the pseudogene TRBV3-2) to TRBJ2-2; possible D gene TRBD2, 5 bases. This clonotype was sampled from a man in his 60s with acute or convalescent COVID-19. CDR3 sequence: CASSQRAGELFF. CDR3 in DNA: TGTGCCAGCAGCCAGAGGGCCGGGGAGCTGTTTTTT.